The 11 T cell receptor beta chains below come from one sample, sequenced in a study of T cells in Graves' hyperthyroidism and ophthalmopathy. There were TCR beta CDR3 regions amplified from RNA transcripts. With the HTBI primer set, the TCR CDR3 went through a first round of RT-PCR. TCRdb re-called the multiplex PCR reads with MiXCR, one entry per CDR3 protein. The sample records about 380,000 distinct CDR3 sequences, around 14% being singletons. The sample taken for sequencing was blood. Every receptor here comes from a woman aged 55-70 years with Graves' hyperthyroidism.

Concerning this clonotype: This may be a read error, as it is one base from a much larger clone. The CDR3 does not close with the conserved phenylalanine or tryptophan, likely indicating a read error. This rearrangement joins TRBV30 to TRBJ2-2; D ambiguous. Germline V gives CDR1 GTSNPN, CDR2 SVGIG (reference sequence). The CDR3 is 12 residues long. Trimming removed 1 base at V and 2 bases at J, with 2 bases between. Here the CDR3 DNA reads TGTGCCTGGAGTGACAACACCGGGGAGCTGTTTTAT. Residues: CAWSDNTGELFY.

This clonotype was counted at least ten times. The rearrangement joins TRBV20-1 to TRBJ1-1; 7 bases align to TRBD1. Germline CDR1 is DFQATT and CDR2 is SNEGSKA (reference sequence). CDR3 length: 12 amino acids. The V segment lost 6 bases and the J segment 2 bases; nucleotides outside the gene matches: 3. In DNA form, the CDR3 reads TGCAGTGCCGGGGACAGAAACACTGAAGCTTTCTTT. This codes for CSAGDRNTEAFF.

This clonotype was counted many times. J is TRBJ2-1 and V is TRBV4-1; D is perhaps TRBD2 (6 bases). The germline V and J ends were trimmed by 2 bases and 1 base, with 18 bases remaining between them. CDR1 and CDR2 (germline): MGHRA, YSYEKL. This CDR3 contains 18 residues. The CDR3 DNA reads as TGCGCCAGCAGCCAAACAACCGGGTCGGGAGCTTCCTACAATGAGCAGTTCTTC. It encodes CASSQTTGSGASYNEQFF.

The table lists this clonotype with a few counts. The chain couples TRBV5-1 to TRBJ2-3; 11 nucleotides match TRBD2. Trimming cost V 1 base and J 0 bases; bases outside gene matches: 4. CDR3 length: 17 residues. The germline CDR1 and CDR2 sequences are SGHRS and YFSETQ. CDR3 sequence: CASSLTRLAGSTDTQYF. In nucleotides, the CDR3 is TGCGCCAGCAGCTTGACAAGACTAGCGGGAAGCACAGATACGCAGTATTTT.

At least ten counts were recorded for this clonotype. The rearrangement joins TRBV12-3 or TRBV12-4 to TRBJ2-7, with 7 positions matching TRBD2. There are 15 residues in the CDR3. With 6 bases clipped from V and 4 bases from J, the junction kept 12 bases outside the gene matches. CDR3 DNA: TGTGCCAGCAGGCCGGGGGGTAGCGGTGGTTACGAGCAGTACTTC. Its protein product is CASRPGGSGGYEQYF.

Ten or more counts support this clonotype. The chain joins TRBV5-1 to TRBJ1-4, with D unclear. CDR1 and CDR2 from the germline V gene are SGHRS and YFSETQ. The CDR3 loop spans 14 amino acids. The V gene lost 5 bases and the J gene lost 8 bases, with 16 bases spanning the gap. CDR3 sequence reads: CASSSSEGGEKLFF. The CDR3 DNA follows: TGCGCCAGCAGTTCATCAGAGGGAGGGGAAAAACTGTTTTTT.

Regarding this clonotype: This may come from a read error, since a much larger clone is one base off. The genes are TRBV6-1 and TRBJ2-3; D remains ambiguous. The CDR3 is made up of 13 amino acids. CDR1 is MNHNS, CDR2 SASEGT, per germline. CDR3 sequence (DNA): TGTGCCAGCAGTGCCTTAGGAAGGGATATGCAGTATTTT. It yields the protein CASSALGRDMQYF.

The V and J genes are TRBV20-1 and TRBJ2-5; TRBD2 is a possible D gene (5 bases). Between the trimmed V and J ends, which lost 5 bases and 4 bases, there was a span of 11 bases. This CDR3 region has 12 residues. Germline values: CDR1 DFQATT, CDR2 SNEGSKA (reference sequence). CDR3 protein: CSAPGLGETQYF. CDR3 bases: TGCAGTGCTCCCGGACTGGGAGAGACCCAGTACTTC.

This clonotype was observed at least ten times. V is TRBV6-6 and J is TRBJ2-6; no reliable D call. This CDR3 has 17 amino acids. V lost 0 bases, J lost 1 base, and 10 bases lay in between. Per germline, CDR1 MNHNY and CDR2 SVGAGI (reference sequence). The chain's CDR3 is CASSYSDGISGANVLTF. Written as DNA, the CDR3 is TGTGCCAGCAGTTACTCGGACGGCATATCTGGGGCCAACGTCCTGACTTTC.

In its sample, this clonotype was seen once. A much larger clone differs from this one at a single base, so this may be a read error. This chain uses TRBV20-1 with TRBJ1-2; D gene unclear. Germline lookup yields CDR1 DFQATT and CDR2 SNEGSKA (reference sequence). V was shortened by 8 bases and J by 3 bases, with 13 bases between the two germline ends. The CDR3 loop spans 12 amino acids. The CDR3 nucleotides read TGCAGTACGAAACCATGGGACTATGGCTACACCTTC. Its protein product is CSTKPWDYGYTF.

This clonotype was recorded at least ten times. The V and J genes are TRBV20-1 and TRBJ1-1, with 11 bases aligning to TRBD1. Germline lookup yields CDR1 DFQATT and CDR2 SNEGSKA (reference sequence). There are 16 residues in the CDR3. V shed 5 bases and J 5 bases; nucleotides not matched to a gene: 13. The CDR3 nucleotides are TGCAGTGCTGGGCGGGACAGGGGGGGAGCTAGGACTGAAGCTTTCTTT. This encodes CSAGRDRGGARTEAFF.